The clone carrying this T cell receptor beta chain was picked up many times. Its target is not known. In TCRdb, the 5' RACE reads were re-called with MiXCR into one record per CDR3 protein. The repertoire holds 250,000 to 350,000 distinct CDR3 sequences, with 15% to 20% as singletons. The data were obtained in a study of T-cell memory formation after mild COVID-19. Losses at the gene ends were 5 bases for V and 8 bases for J; bases not matched to a gene: 14. Per the germline V gene, CDR1 is SEHNR and CDR2 is FQNEAQ (reference sequence). CDR3 length equals 16 residues. Points from the study as a whole: Contracting CD4+ clones sat mainly in CM and EM; CD8+ in EMRA.

The TCR sequence derives from a man younger than 35 who had mild COVID-19 (a few samples of this study predate the infection). Cell type and time point are not known. The specimen was PBMCs or a T cell subset sorted from them (not recorded which). The gene calls are TRBV7-9 and TRBJ2-1, with 8 bases aligning to TRBD2. CDR3 in DNA: TGTGCCAGCAGCCCTAGGGGTCGGGGGGGCTTGGATGAGCAGTTCTTC. This codes for CASSPRGRGGLDEQFF.